This T cell receptor (beta chain) was found in a study of T cells after posttransplantation cyclophosphamide. Study-level findings and limits: Later post-transplant blood repertoires were often dominated by donor CD8+ memory clones.

From germline, CDR1 is SGDLS and CDR2 YYNGEE. V gave up 2 bases and J gave up 5 bases, with 22 bases separating them. The CDR3 length is 18 residues. Treatment was busulfan-fludarabine conditioning, a marrow graft, and cyclophosphamide on days +3 and +4. There are many counts of this clone. Its antigen is unidentified. Clones were read by immunoSEQ multiplex PCR, and TCRdb kept only the in-frame ones, dropping some. The sample contains just under 8,000 clones, none of them singletons. The starting material was PBMCs, obtained after an allogeneic stem cell transplant with post-transplant cyclophosphamide. The sequence was collected from a young adult male patient who received an allogeneic stem cell transplant from an unrelated donor, was CMV-positive, and had acute and chronic GVHD. Some T cells may be provided by the graft donor. The chain joins TRBV9 to TRBJ2-2; a weak D match, TRBD2 (6 bases). CDR3 nucleotides: TGTGCCAGCAGCGTGAGTCTCTCGGGGGAAGGGGCGACCGGGGAGCTGTTTTTT. It is translated as CASSVSLSGEGATGELFF.